Below, one T cell receptor beta chain is given with its context. It lacks a known antigen. No base quality values were provided; no much bigger clone lies one nucleotide off. Hyperthyroidism patients were aged 18 to 65 years and newly diagnosed, with disease duration of less than 2 months. Any patient with an uncontrolled infection, another autoimmune disease, pregnancy or lactation was excluded. Clinical symptoms, serum thyroxine and TRAb, thyroid ultrasound, and orbital computed tomography formed the basis for the diagnoses. Blood from progressor patients was drawn when they were first diagnosed with hyperthyroidism, before any ophthalmopathy symptoms appeared. Ficoll-Paque density gradient centrifugation was used to isolate PBMCs from approximately 11 ml of fresh peripheral blood. Progressor patients were first diagnosed with Graves' hyperthyroidism and then developed ophthalmopathy during follow-up. Trizol reagent was used to extract total RNA, and RNA quality was then checked on an Agilent 2100 Bioanalyzer.

TCR beta CDR3 regions were amplified from RNA transcripts. For the first round of RT-PCR on the TCR CDR3, the HTBI primer set was used together with the Qiagen OneStep RT-PCR kit. A second multiplex PCR round built the libraries, followed by size selection and purification. Libraries were sequenced paired-end with 100 bp reads on an Illumina HiSeq2000. Per the original workflow: SOAPnuke was used to process the raw data, throwing out any read that contained adapters or uncalled bases, had a mean Phred below 15, or lacked an exact constant-primer or identifier match. COPE v1.2.5 was used to merge the high-quality paired reads, and each unique nucleotide sequence was defined as a clonotype. MiTCR v1.1 was used to align clonotypes to the IMGT TRBV, TRBD and TRBJ reference segments. The analysis was restricted to V-J combinations with a frequency above 0.0001, which together covered 99.2% of the repertoires. A TCS score was defined as the ratio of F50 (clonal expansion) to E x V (chaos), with BLOSUM62-based TCRdist applied between CDR3 peptides within each V-J. Welch's t-statistics and random forest reduced just over 500 V-J features to under 15, which were used in a naive Bayes classifier (R e1071). TCRdb handled the public reads itself, with Q25 trimming in fastp and clone calling in MiXCR, and kept productive beta chains. Rows matching on CDR3 protein sequence are summarized as one entry with the most common DNA and genes. Here the V and J calls rest on TCRdb's processing, not on the authors' analysis. The sample table shows about 290,000 distinct CDR3 sequences, and less than 15% are seen once. The ten biggest clones cover roughly 8% of the sample.

The data stem from a study of T cells in Graves' hyperthyroidism and ophthalmopathy (dated 2019 in TCRdb). Regarding the research as a whole: Peripheral blood samples were taken at the time of initial diagnosis, prior to any treatment. Whether ophthalmopathy could be predicted prospectively was tested in an independent validation cohort made up of about 18 hyperthyroidism patients plus 17 patients who later progressed to ophthalmopathy. For training and testing, the roughly 97 patients in the discovery cohort were randomly divided in a 7:3 ratio. TCR Vbeta CDR3 sequencing of 130 to 150 peripheral blood samples (over 40 ophthalmopathy, some 75 hyperthyroidism and roughly 17 progressor patients) is reported in the paper. In addition, the study compared T-cell repertoires in thyroid tissue and in blood from a handful of Graves' hyperthyroidism patients. To identify distinguishing TCR V-J signatures, a discovery cohort of some 100 patients was used, comprising roughly 45 with Graves' ophthalmopathy and some 60 with stable Graves' hyperthyroidism. After sampling, hyperthyroidism patients received methimazole starting at 30 mg daily, and ophthalmopathy patients received high-dose intravenous methylprednisolone.

V and J are truncated by 0 bases and 3 bases respectively, leaving an intervening sequence of 12 bases. Sequences GTSNPN (CDR1) and SVGIG (CDR2) are obtained from the germline V gene (reference sequence). The CDR3 goes from the cysteine to the phenylalanine over 14 residues. The CDR3 DNA has 42 bases and is translated from base 1. Results the study describes overall, beyond this receptor: In validation, progression to ophthalmopathy was predicted by the model with 70.59% sensitivity and 72.22% specificity, a median of about 6 months before onset. A 13 V-J signature model separated ophthalmopathy from stable hyperthyroidism, with nearly 90% sensitivity and 81% to 83% specificity in cross-validation and 80%/75% in testing. Sample size was not statistically predetermined, and investigators were not blinded to group allocation. Most expanded thyroid clonotypes (frequency above 0.001) were also detected in blood, suggesting blood repertoires may reflect thyroid immune responses.

This TCR came from a woman in her twenties or thirties with Graves' hyperthyroidism that later progressed to Graves' ophthalmopathy. Sequenced material: blood. This sequence uses TRBV30 and TRBJ2-7; 5 matching bases give a weak D call of TRBD2. The CDR3 amino acid sequence is: CAWSVGPSLYEQYF. The DNA sequence is given as TGTGCCTGGAGTGTAGGCCCTAGCCTCTACGAGCAGTACTTC.